This is a list of T cell receptor beta chains from one sample in a study of blood T cells in healthy people across ages. TCRdb used MiXCR to reprocess the 5' RACE reads, holding one entry per CDR3 protein. The repertoire holds just over 800,000 distinct CDR3 sequences, with roughly 60% as singletons. What was sequenced was blood. The source is a man aged 30-40 years in good health. Each CDR3 is given with its conserved first and last residue. The order of the fields is clone size, D gene, V gene, J gene, CDR3 protein, CDR3 DNA. A D gene is named only where the DNA matches it firmly. Only some rows state a clone size, as once, few, many or a class for expanded clones.

NA,NA,TRBV7-9,TRBJ2-5,CASSLVSQNQETQYF,TGTGCCAGCAGCTTAGTATCACAGAACCAAGAGACCCAGTACTTC
few,TRBD2,TRBV24-1,TRBJ2-5,CATSDTSGGGYQETQYF,TGTGCCACCAGTGACACTAGCGGGGGGGGATACCAAGAGACCCAGTACTTC
NA,NA,TRBV27,TRBJ2-1,CASRNRSLVGNEQFF,TGTGCCAGCAGGAACAGGTCTCTCGTCGGCAATGAGCAGTTCTTC
NA,NA,TRBV11-1,TRBJ2-1,CASSLWQGSYNEQFF,TGTGCCAGCAGCTTGTGGCAGGGCTCCTACAATGAGCAGTTCTTC
NA,NA,TRBV3-1,TRBJ2-3,CASSQEGWLGFTDTQYF,TGTGCCAGTAGCCAAGAAGGTTGGCTAGGCTTCACAGATACGCAGTATTTT
NA,NA,TRBV18,TRBJ1-1,CASSPSPGVDGTEAFF,TGTGCCAGCTCACCATCCCCCGGGGTGGATGGCACTGAAGCTTTCTTT
NA,TRBD2,TRBV20-1,TRBJ2-7,CSASGSGLTYEQYF,TGCAGTGCTAGCGGTAGCGGGCTGACCTACGAGCAGTACTTC
few,NA,TRBV7-9,TRBJ2-7,CASSLKGSEQYF,TGTGCCAGCAGCTTGAAGGGGTCCGAGCAGTACTTC
few,NA,TRBV20-1,TRBJ1-1,CSAPGRLNTEAFF,TGCAGTGCACCCGGACGTCTGAACACTGAAGCTTTCTTT
NA,TRBD1,TRBV4-3,TRBJ1-4,CASSLTRGREKLFF,TGCGCCAGCAGCCTCACCAGGGGGAGGGAAAAACTGTTTTTT
few,TRBD2,TRBV7-2,TRBJ2-4,CASSTMSWAGVEQYF,TGTGCCAGCAGCACCATGTCGTGGGCGGGGGTTGAGCAGTACTTC
NA,NA,TRBV11-2,TRBJ2-5,CASSPNGELQETQYF,TGTGCCAGCAGCCCGAACGGGGAACTCCAAGAGACCCAGTACTTC
NA,NA,TRBV7-2,TRBJ2-7,CASSLVLWRGEQYF,TGTGCCAGCAGCTTAGTACTGTGGAGAGGCGAGCAGTACTTC
NA,NA,TRBV10-3,TRBJ1-2,CAISESEGWDGYTF,TGTGCCATCAGTGAGTCCGAAGGGTGGGATGGCTACACCTTC
NA,NA,TRBV9,TRBJ2-7,CASSPSLESSYEQYF,TGTGCCAGCAGCCCCTCCCTCGAAAGCTCCTACGAGCAGTACTTC
NA,NA,TRBV6-6,TRBJ1-2,CASSYSTESNYGYTF,TGTGCCAGCAGTTACTCGACGGAATCTAACTATGGCTACACCTTC
NA,NA,TRBV6-2/TRBV6-3,TRBJ1-2,CASSYPGTPHYGYTF,TGTGCCAGCAGTTACCCGGGGACCCCCCACTATGGCTACACCTTC
NA,TRBD1,TRBV7-2,TRBJ1-2,CASRLGQSYDYGYTF,TGTGCCAGCAGACTGGGACAGAGTTACGACTATGGCTACACCTTC
NA,TRBD2,TRBV4-2,TRBJ2-7,CASSQDRASGWSSYEQYF,TGTGCCAGCAGCCAAGATCGGGCTAGCGGGTGGAGCTCCTACGAGCAGTACTTC
NA,NA,TRBV14,TRBJ2-1,CASSQDYEQFF,TGTGCCAGCAGCCAAGACTATGAGCAGTTCTTC
once,TRBD2,TRBV13,TRBJ2-1,CASSFTSGEAYEQFF,TGTGCCAGCAGCTTCACTAGCGGGGAGGCCTATGAGCAGTTCTTC
NA,NA,TRBV4-2,TRBJ2-3,CASSQSRFTDTQYF,TGTGCCAGCAGCCAAAGCCGGTTCACAGATACGCAGTATTTT
NA,TRBD2,TRBV6-5,TRBJ2-7,CASSYARLAGPYEQYF,TGTGCCAGCAGTTACGCACGACTAGCGGGGCCCTACGAGCAGTACTTC
NA,NA,TRBV9,TRBJ2-1,CASSVSGGRSVNEQFF,TGTGCCAGCAGCGTAAGTGGGGGCCGGAGCGTGAATGAGCAGTTCTTC
few,TRBD1,TRBV7-2,TRBJ2-1,CASSRTGTENNEQFF,TGTGCCAGCAGCCGTACGGGGACAGAAAACAATGAGCAGTTCTTC
NA,NA,TRBV7-9,TRBJ2-5,CASRPAGNQETQYF,TGTGCCAGCAGGCCGGCTGGGAACCAAGAGACCCAGTACTTC
NA,NA,TRBV20-1,TRBJ2-5,CSASPAQTQYF,TGCAGTGCTTCTCCTGCACAGACCCAGTACTTC
NA,TRBD1,TRBV6-1,TRBJ1-2,CASSENQGDYGYTF,TGTGCCAGCAGTGAAAATCAGGGGGACTATGGCTACACCTTC